The 19 T cell receptor beta chains in this list originate from one sample, sequenced in a study of T cells in Graves' hyperthyroidism and ophthalmopathy. From RNA transcripts, TCR beta CDR3 regions were amplified. RT-PCR in the first round (using the HTBI primer set) targeted the TCR CDR3. MiXCR, run by TCRdb on the multiplex PCR reads, gives a single entry per CDR3 protein. The data contain fewer than 650,000 distinct CDR3 sequences, around 50% of them singletons. Sequencing was done on a sample of peripheral blood or thyroid tissue (not recorded which). Source of these receptors: an adult woman with Graves' disease, either hyperthyroidism or ophthalmopathy (not recorded which).

Many counts were recorded for this clonotype. This chain links TRBV20-1 with TRBJ2-5, with 7 nucleotides matching TRBD1. The V gene's germline CDR1 is DFQATT and CDR2 SNEGSKA (reference sequence). The CDR3 has 14 residues. Unmatched junction bases numbered 10, after V lost 5 bases and J lost 4 bases. The CDR3 sequence is CSARYRGRRETQYF. Here the CDR3 DNA reads TGCAGTGCTCGTTACAGGGGACGGAGAGAGACCCAGTACTTC.

The CDR3 nucleotides are TGTGCCAGCAGTTACTTCTGGGGGCGTCGTGGCTACGAGCAGTACTTC. Residues: CASSYFWGRRGYEQYF. The chain has TRBV6-5 and TRBJ2-7; possible D gene TRBD1, 6 bases. Trimming took off 1 base at V and 3 bases at J, with 16 bases between the two ends. Germline-derived CDR1 and CDR2 are MNHEY and SVGAGI. This CDR3 comprises 16 residues.

Details on this clonotype: The conserved phenylalanine or tryptophan normally closing the CDR3 is absent here, so this likely arose from a read error. Because the CDR3's place on the DNA is in doubt, the DNA is left out and the CDR3 is given as listed by TCRdb. The chain uses TRBV20-1 and TRBJ1-6. The CDR3 is 8 amino acids in total, end residues counted. Germline CDR1 is DFQATT and CDR2 is SNEGSKA (reference sequence). The CDR3 sequence: CSALTLEV.

The chain couples TRBV7-9 to TRBJ2-7; TRBD2 aligns across 11 bases. V was pared by 1 base and J by 0 bases, with 8 bases of the junction left unmatched. Germline lookup yields CDR1 SEHNR and CDR2 FQNEAQ (reference sequence). The CDR3 runs 18 residues. The CDR3 region has the DNA TGTGCCAGCAGCTTAGGGGGACTAGCGGCGTTAAGCTCCTACGAGCAGTACTTC. Encoded protein: CASSLGGLAALSSYEQYF.

In this sample, this clonotype turned up once. V is TRBV9 and J is TRBJ1-1, with TRBD1 matching 10 bases. From germline, CDR1 is SGDLS and CDR2 YYNGEE. Losses at the gene ends were 0 bases for V and 5 bases for J; bases not matched to a gene: 4. The length of the CDR3 is 15 residues. The CDR3: CASSVAGTGVTEAFF. DNA for the CDR3: TGTGCCAGCAGCGTAGCTGGGACAGGGGTTACTGAAGCTTTCTTT. Full variable domain (remainder filled in from reference TRBV9 and TRBJ1-1): DSGVTQTPKHLITATGQRVTLRCSPRSGDLSVYWYQQSLDQGLQFLIQYYNGEERAKGNILERFSAQQFPDLHSELNLSSLELGDSALYFCASSVAGTGVTEAFFGQGTRLTVV.

This clonotype appeared many times. V is TRBV24-1 and J is TRBJ1-1; D is uncertain. The CDR3 loop spans 14 amino acids. Per the germline V gene, CDR1 is KGHDR and CDR2 is SFDVKD. V dropped 5 bases and J dropped 1 base, with 10 bases sitting between them. CDR3 sequence reads: CATSGHAGNTEAFF. In nucleotides, the CDR3 is TGTGCCACCAGTGGACACGCTGGGAACACTGAAGCTTTCTTT.

This sequence joins TRBV15 and TRBJ1-1, with D unresolved. Germline values: CDR1 LNHNV, CDR2 YYDKDF (reference sequence). The V gene lost 4 bases and the J gene lost 3 bases, with 18 bases spanning the gap. This CDR3 contains 16 residues. The CDR3 spells CATSTLETYVDTEAFF. In DNA form, the CDR3 reads TGTGCCACCAGCACCCTCGAGACATACGTGGACACTGAAGCTTTCTTT.

This sequence joins TRBV5-6 and TRBJ1-2; weak D call: TRBD1 (5 bases). The CDR3 covers 12 residues. The V gene lost 3 bases and the J gene lost 8 bases, with 11 bases spanning the gap. Germline CDR1 reads SGHDT; CDR2 reads YYEEEE. The CDR3: CASSSARGGYTF. The CDR3 coding sequence is TGTGCCAGCAGCTCGGCAAGGGGCGGCTACACCTTC. The complete variable domain, with remaining parts taken from reference TRBV5-6 and TRBJ1-2, reads DAGVTQSPTHLIKTRGQQVTLRCSPKSGHDTVSWYQQALGQGPQFIFQYYEEEERQRGNFPDRFSGHQFPNYSSELNVNALLLGDSALYLCASSSARGGYTFGSGTRLTVV.

The chain is built from TRBV13 and TRBJ1-2; D is unresolved. CDR1 PRHDT and CDR2 FYEKMQ come from the germline V gene (reference sequence). Deletions cut 0 bases from V and 12 bases from J, with 14 bases between. The CDR3 loop spans 13 amino acids. CDR3 nucleotide sequence: TGTGCCAGCAGCTTAGGCCGAGGATCTGGAAACACCTTC. Its translation is CASSLGRGSGNTF. The entire variable domain, with the rest obtained from reference TRBV13 and TRBJ1-2, is as follows: AAGVIQSPRHLIKEKRETATLKCYPIPRHDTVYWYQQGPGQDPQFLISFYEKMQSDKGSIPDRFSAQQFSDYHSELNMSSLELGDSALYFCASSLGRGSGNTFGSGTRLTVV.

The CDR3 is CSVAMGGEQYF. The DNA of the CDR3 is TGCAGCGTTGCGATGGGGGGCGAGCAGTACTTC. The V call is TRBV29-1, the J call TRBJ2-7; maybe TRBD2 (6 bases). Trimming removed 4 bases at V and 6 bases at J, with 10 bases between. The CDR3 length is 11 residues. The germline V gene encodes CDR1 SQVTM and CDR2 ANQGSEA.

The chain employs TRBV7-9 and TRBJ2-7; 8 bases are a match to TRBD2. The CDR3 runs to 16 residues. CDR1 SEHNR and CDR2 FQNEAQ come from the germline V gene (reference sequence). After removal of 6 bases from V and 0 bases from J, the junction contained 10 bases not matched to a gene. The CDR3, as DNA: TGTGCCAGCAGTCTCGACGGGGGGGTCTACTCCTACGAGCAGTACTTC. Protein: CASSLDGGVYSYEQYF.

This clonotype was seen ten or more times. The chain combines TRBV20-1 with TRBJ1-6; D is uncertain. Deletions cut 2 bases from V and 8 bases from J, with 16 bases between. Germline CDR1 is DFQATT and CDR2 is SNEGSKA (reference sequence). This CDR3 comprises 15 residues. As DNA, the CDR3 is TGCAGTGCTAGATTATTGGTAGGGCGGGATTCACCCCTCCACTTT. It specifies CSARLLVGRDSPLHF.

The chain recombines TRBV5-4 with TRBJ1-2, with D unclear. The CDR3 extends over 12 amino acids. Germline V gives CDR1 SGHNT, CDR2 YYREEE (reference sequence). The germline V and J ends were trimmed by 0 bases and 8 bases, with 8 bases remaining between them. CDR3 protein: CASSLGAVGYTF. In DNA, the CDR3 is TGTGCCAGCAGCTTGGGTGCGGTAGGCTACACCTTC. Combining the CDR3 with reference TRBV5-4 and TRBJ1-2 gives the whole variable domain ETGVTQSPTHLIKTRGQQVTLRCSSQSGHNTVSWYQQALGQGPQFIFQYYREEENGRGNFPPRFSGLQFPNYSSELNVNALELDDSALYLCASSLGAVGYTFGSGTRLTVV.

J is TRBJ2-1 and V is TRBV5-1; 7 bases align to TRBD1. Per germline, CDR1 SGHRS and CDR2 YFSETQ. Unmatched junction bases numbered 10, after V lost 7 bases and J lost 6 bases. The CDR3 runs 14 residues. Here the CDR3 reads CASRRQGSVNEQFF. The DNA of the CDR3 is TGCGCCAGCCGCCGACAGGGTTCAGTCAATGAGCAGTTCTTC.

This clonotype has only one observation. The junction does not match germline at one end; this may be a read error. This sequence joins TRBV5-4 and TRBJ2-7; possible D gene TRBD1, 6 bases. The germline CDR1 and CDR2 sequences are SGHNT and YYREEE (reference sequence). The CDR3 has 14 residues. For the CDR3, the DNA is TGCGCCAGCAGCCAGATGACAGGAGACTACGAGCAGTACTTC. This translates into CASSQMTGDYEQYF.

The table lists this clonotype with many counts. The V call is TRBV29-1, the J call TRBJ1-2, with D tentatively TRBD1 (6 bases). The V and J ends lost 3 bases and 3 bases respectively, with 14 bases between them. The CDR3 is 14 amino acids. The germline V gene has CDR1 SQVTM and CDR2 ANQGSEA. The CDR3 sequence is CSVDDDRWDYGYTF. DNA for the CDR3: TGCAGCGTTGATGACGACAGGTGGGACTATGGCTACACCTTC. The full variable domain, in which reference TRBV29-1 and TRBJ1-2 provide the parts outside the CDR3, is SAVISQKPSRDICQRGTSLTIQCQVDSQVTMMFWYRQQPGQSLTLIATANQGSEATYESGFVIDKFPISRPNLTFSTLTVSNMSPEDSSIYLCSVDDDRWDYGYTFGSGTRLTVV.

There are many counts of this clonotype. The chain combines TRBV19 with TRBJ1-5; TRBD1 aligns across 10 bases. Trimming removed 4 bases from V and 5 bases from J; junction bases left unmatched: 2. CDR3 length equals 14 residues. In germline, CDR1 is LNHDA, CDR2 SQIVND (reference sequence). The chain's CDR3 is CASSRQGAHQPQHF. CDR3 coding DNA: TGTGCCAGTAGTAGACAGGGGGCCCATCAGCCCCAGCATTTT.

This clonotype was counted ten times or more. This sequence joins TRBV4-3 and TRBJ2-5; 9 bases are a match to TRBD2. CDR1 and CDR2 from the germline V gene are LGHNA and YSLEER. J lost 4 bases, V lost 0 bases, and 9 bases had no gene match. The CDR3 is 17 amino acids. The chain's CDR3 is CASSQEIWREGRETQYF. CDR3 bases: TGCGCCAGCAGCCAAGAAATTTGGCGGGAGGGCCGAGAGACCCAGTACTTC.

This clonotype was picked up many times. This rearrangement joins TRBV5-1 to TRBJ1-4; D perhaps matches TRBD1 (5 bases). V gave up 6 bases and J gave up 8 bases, with 17 bases separating them. CDR1 SGHRS and CDR2 YFSETQ come from the germline V gene. CDR3 length equals 14 residues. CDR3 coding DNA: TGCGCCAGCAACTCGGGACCCCCGGAGGAAAAACTGTTTTTT. This sequence encodes CASNSGPPEEKLFF.